This T cell receptor (beta chain) appears in the sequencing data of a study of T cell clonotyping in hematopoietic cell transplantation. Regarding this clone: Antigen specificity is unknown.

The time point was: recipient sample about 28 days before transplant, after cytoreduction. Blood collection times were about day -28 and days 30, 100, 180 posttransplant. General observations from the study: Graft donor and pretransplant recipient Inverse Simpson Index values predicted broader posttransplant TCR diversity. At the given depth, recipient repertoires were over 95% de novo clonotypes. Pathologically expanded recipient clonotypes increased progressively from day 30 to day 180 as diversity fell.

The data were produced by immunoSEQ multiplex PCR, yet TCRdb's version contains in-frame clones alone and is incomplete. The data contain some 30,000 clones, over 60% of them singletons. This CDR3 has 15 amino acids. Trimming left V 4 bases short and J 0 bases short, with 10 bases between. Germline assignment: CDR1 MNHEY and CDR2 SVGAGI. The sample consisted of peripheral blood mononuclear cells, taken before stem cell transplant. The chain links TRBV6-5 to TRBJ1-5; D possibly corresponds to TRBD1 (5 bases). The receptor comes from a man aged 50-60 years with myelodysplastic syndrome. Some clones in this sample may be carry-over from other donors' samples. The CDR3 loop is CASSSGFYSNQPQHF. CDR3 coding DNA: TGTGCCAGCAGTTCAGGGTTCTATAGCAATCAGCCCCAGCATTTT.